The 7 T cell receptor beta chains listed next were all sequenced from one sample in a study of blood T cell repertoires in COVID-19. Here immunoSEQ multiplex PCR was the method, and the copy in TCRdb shows in-frame clones only, minus some. This table holds over 200,000 clones, around 80% found once. Sequences were obtained from peripheral blood. The receptors here all came from a woman aged 30 to 39 with COVID-19, enrolled during active disease.

This rearrangement joins TRBV2 to TRBJ1-5; D is perhaps TRBD1 (6 bases). Between the trimmed V and J ends, which lost 3 bases and 3 bases, there was a span of 12 bases. The CDR3 covers 15 residues. From germline, CDR1 is SNHLY and CDR2 FYNNEI. The chain's CDR3 is CASSEQGPYNQPQHF. The CDR3 coding sequence is TGTGCCAGCAGTGAGCAGGGGCCGTACAATCAGCCCCAGCATTTT.

The V and J genes are TRBV5-5 and TRBJ2-1; a weak D match, TRBD2 (5 bases). With 0 bases removed from V and 8 bases from J, the gap between germline ends came to 12 bases. CDR1 SGHKS and CDR2 YYEKEE come from the germline V gene (reference sequence). The CDR3 spans 14 residues. The CDR3 DNA follows: TGTGCCAGCAGCTTGGAACGGGGTGTCGATGAGCAGTTCTTC. Protein product: CASSLERGVDEQFF.

The V call is TRBV3-1 (or the pseudogene TRBV3-2), the J call TRBJ1-1; possibly TRBD1 for D (6 bases). The V gene lost 3 bases and the J gene lost 4 bases, with 9 bases spanning the gap. Germline CDR1 and CDR2: LGHDT and YNNKEL (reference sequence). This CDR3 is 13 amino acids long. In nucleotides, the CDR3 is TGTGCCAGCAGCCAGGGGGCAATCACTGAAGCTTTCTTT. Translated: CASSQGAITEAFF.

The chain employs TRBV4-3 and TRBJ2-3; D is possibly TRBD1 (5 bases). Germline CDR1 and CDR2: LGHNA and YSLEER. This CDR3 is 14 amino acids long. With 2 bases removed from V and 7 bases from J, the gap between germline ends came to 13 bases. CDR3 region: CASSQSQGANTQYF. CDR3 in DNA: TGCGCCAGCAGCCAAAGCCAAGGGGCGAATACGCAGTATTTT.

V usage is TRBV5-5 and J usage is TRBJ2-7; D is possibly TRBD1 (5 bases). The germline V and J ends were trimmed by 0 bases and 5 bases, with 15 bases remaining between them. The CDR3 length is 15 residues. The germline CDR1 and CDR2 sequences are SGHKS and YYEKEE (reference sequence). The CDR3: CASSLDRSSTHEQYF. CDR3 in DNA: TGTGCCAGCAGCTTGGACAGGTCCTCCACTCACGAGCAGTACTTC.

The V and J genes are TRBV4-1 and TRBJ2-2; 10 bases are shared with TRBD2. Per the germline V gene, CDR1 is MGHRA and CDR2 is YSYEKL. The CDR3 contains 17 residues. V was pared by 2 bases and J by 4 bases, with 7 bases of the junction left unmatched. In nucleotides, the CDR3 is TGCGCCAGCAGCCAAAAACTACTAGCGGGATTCACCGGGGAGCTGTTTTTT. Its protein product is CASSQKLLAGFTGELFF.

This clone has only a few counts. This chain connects TRBV4-3 to TRBJ1-2, with D possibly TRBD1 on 6 matching bases. CDR3 length: 15 residues. CDR1 is LGHNA, CDR2 YSLEER, per germline. Between the trimmed V and J ends, which lost 0 bases and 4 bases, there was a span of 12 bases. The CDR3 region is CASSQDNGGAYGYTF. The CDR3 DNA reads as TGCGCCAGCAGCCAAGATAACGGGGGGGCCTATGGCTACACCTTC.